Below are 2 T cell receptor beta chains sequenced from a single sample in a study of shared T cell receptors in the human thymus. Method: immunoSEQ multiplex PCR; TCRdb's copy keeps in-frame clones and lacks some. The sample lists a few hundred thousand clones, 95% seen once, with approximately 0.02% in the top ten. Specimen: thymocytes. The receptors were gathered from a human donor.

J is TRBJ1-2 and V is TRBV18, with 12 nucleotides matching TRBD1. Germline V lookup: CDR1 KGHSH, CDR2 LQKENI. The length of the CDR3 is 15 residues. J gave up 6 bases and V 4 bases, and 6 bases lay outside the gene matches. DNA for the CDR3: TGTGCCAGCTCACAGGGACAGGGGGCGCAGGATGGCTACACCTTC. It yields the protein CASSQGQGAQDGYTF.

V and J are TRBV7-9 and TRBJ2-7; D perhaps matches TRBD1 (7 bases). V gave up 5 bases and J gave up 5 bases, with 22 bases separating them. The CDR3 loop spans 16 amino acids. CDR1 is SEHNR, CDR2 FQNEAQ, per germline (reference sequence). The CDR3 protein is CASSDTGELAMHEQYF. The CDR3 nucleotides read TGTGCCAGCAGCGACACAGGGGAACTAGCAATGCACGAGCAGTACTTC.